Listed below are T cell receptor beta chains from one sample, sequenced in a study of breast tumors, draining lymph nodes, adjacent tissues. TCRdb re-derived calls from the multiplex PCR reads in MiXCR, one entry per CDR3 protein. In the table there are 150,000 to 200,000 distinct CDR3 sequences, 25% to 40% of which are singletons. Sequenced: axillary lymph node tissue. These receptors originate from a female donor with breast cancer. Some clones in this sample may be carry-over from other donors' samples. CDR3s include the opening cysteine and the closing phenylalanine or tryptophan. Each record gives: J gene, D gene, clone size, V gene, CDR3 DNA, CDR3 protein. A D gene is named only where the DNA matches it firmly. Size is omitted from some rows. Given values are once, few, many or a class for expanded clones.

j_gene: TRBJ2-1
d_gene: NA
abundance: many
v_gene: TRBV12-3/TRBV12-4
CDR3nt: TGTGCCAGCAGGCCGGTTGGCGAAGCTGCCAACTTC
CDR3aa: CASRPVGEAANF

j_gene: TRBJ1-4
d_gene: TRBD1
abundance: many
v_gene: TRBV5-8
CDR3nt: TGTGCCAGCAGCCAAAAAGACAGGGTGGAGGAAAAACTGTTTTTT
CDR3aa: CASSQKDRVEEKLFF

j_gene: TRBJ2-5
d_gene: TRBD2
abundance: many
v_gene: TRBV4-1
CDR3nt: TGCGCCAGCAGCTCTCGACTAGCGGGGCTCCAAGAGACCCAGTACTTC
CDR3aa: CASSSRLAGLQETQYF

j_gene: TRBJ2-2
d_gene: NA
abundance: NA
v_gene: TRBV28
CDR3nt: TGTGCCAGCAGTTTACACAGGCGGAGCGGGGAGCTGTTTTTT
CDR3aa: CASSLHRRSGELFF

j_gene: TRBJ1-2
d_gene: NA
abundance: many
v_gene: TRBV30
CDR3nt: TGTGCCTGGAGTGTACAGGGAATCGGCCCCTGGAGGGGGTATGGCTACACCTTC
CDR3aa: CAWSVQGIGPWRGYGYTF

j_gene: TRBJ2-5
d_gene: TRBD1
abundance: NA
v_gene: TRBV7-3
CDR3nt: TGTGCCAGCAGCTTAGGACAGGGGACGGAGACCCAGTACTTC
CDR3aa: CASSLGQGTETQYF

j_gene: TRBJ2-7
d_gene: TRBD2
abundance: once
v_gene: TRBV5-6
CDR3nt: TGTGCCAGCAGCGCGCGACCACCGGGGGGGGGTGGGGACGAGCAGTACTTC
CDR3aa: CASSARPPGGGGDEQYF

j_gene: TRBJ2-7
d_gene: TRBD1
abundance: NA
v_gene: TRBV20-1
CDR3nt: TGCAGTGCTGTGGGACAGGGGTTGAACGCGCAGTACTTC
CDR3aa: CSAVGQGLNAQYF

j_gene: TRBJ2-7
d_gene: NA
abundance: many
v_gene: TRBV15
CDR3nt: TGTGCCACCAGCCCGGGACACTACTACGAGCAGTACTTC
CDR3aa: CATSPGHYYEQYF

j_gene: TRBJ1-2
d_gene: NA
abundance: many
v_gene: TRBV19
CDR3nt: TGTGCCAGTAGTATAGTAGGGGGACGGATATATGGCTACACCTTC
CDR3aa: CASSIVGGRIYGYTF

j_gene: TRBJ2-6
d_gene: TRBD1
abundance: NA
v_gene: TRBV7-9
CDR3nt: TGTGCCAGCAGCTTGGGCTGGACAGGGGAGAACGTCCTGACTTTC
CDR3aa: CASSLGWTGENVLTF